The 27 T cell receptor beta chains below all came from one sample that was sequenced in a study of CD8 T cells in Susac syndrome (dated by TCRdb to the late 2010s). The library came from the immunoSEQ multiplex PCR assay. RNA was extracted using the RNeasy kit, and about 0.45 to 1 microgram was reverse transcribed with random hexamers. In-frame beta chains were kept once TCRdb had trimmed the public reads at Q25 with fastp and called clones with MiXCR. Each record represents a unique CDR3 protein, reported with the most common genes and DNA among its rows. The table for this sample lists about 240,000 distinct CDR3 sequences; 90% to 96% of them were counted only once. Of the sample, approximately 0.094% falls within the top ten clones. The sequenced sample consisted of CD4+ T cells from PBMCs. The receptors here all came from a human donor with Susac syndrome.

The V and J genes are TRBV6-1 and TRBJ1-1; D unclear. V was shortened by 5 bases and J by 0 bases, with 16 bases between the two germline ends. Germline loops: CDR1 MNHNS, CDR2 SASEGT. The CDR3 consists of 16 residues. The CDR3 reads CASSPSRVPMNTEAFF. Here the CDR3 DNA reads TGTGCCAGCAGTCCTTCTCGGGTCCCAATGAACACTGAAGCTTTCTTT.

This clonotype showed up just once. The CDR3 sequence is CSATAGLLYEQYF. The CDR3 DNA sequence: TGCAGTGCTACCGCGGGACTCCTCTACGAGCAGTACTTC. This chain links TRBV20-1 with TRBJ2-7; a weak D match, TRBD2 (6 bases). This CDR3 has 13 amino acids. The V end lost 4 bases, the J end lost 3 bases, and 13 bases lay between the germline ends. Per germline, CDR1 DFQATT and CDR2 SNEGSKA (reference sequence).

This chain links TRBV29-1 with TRBJ1-2, with 11 bases that match TRBD1. Germline lookup yields CDR1 SQVTM and CDR2 ANQGSEA. Unmatched junction bases numbered 7, after V lost 2 bases and J lost 5 bases. CDR3 length: 15 residues. The DNA of the CDR3 is TGCAGCGTTGAAATTCAAAGGGACAGGGGGTATGGCTACACCTTC. This codes for CSVEIQRDRGYGYTF.

The J gene is TRBJ2-2, the V gene TRBV24-1; D is unclear. The V end was cut by 7 bases, the J end by 2 bases, with 7 bases between. CDR3 length equals 13 residues. CDR1 and CDR2 (germline): KGHDR, SFDVKD. CDR3 nucleotide sequence: TGTGCCACCAGCGACCATAACACCGGGGAGCTGTTTTTT. Translating it yields CATSDHNTGELFF.

The chain uses TRBV6-5 and TRBJ2-7; D not resolved. The CDR3 has 11 residues. CDR1 and CDR2 (germline): MNHEY, SVGAGI. The germline V and J ends were trimmed by 6 bases and 7 bases, with 10 bases remaining between them. The DNA of the CDR3 is TGTGCCAGCAGAAGACGCTCGGAGCAGTACTTC. Amino acids: CASRRRSEQYF.

This chain joins TRBV29-1 and TRBJ2-1; D is perhaps TRBD1 (5 bases). This CDR3 is built from 16 residues. The V gene lost 7 bases and the J gene lost 0 bases, with 19 bases spanning the gap. CDR1 and CDR2 from the germline V gene are SQVTM and ANQGSEA. The CDR3: CSANSRGKSSYNEQFF. CDR3 bases: TGCAGCGCCAACAGTAGGGGCAAGAGCTCCTACAATGAGCAGTTCTTC.

The chain couples TRBV15 to TRBJ2-5; D is ambiguous. V was pared by 1 base and J by 0 bases, with 9 bases between. This CDR3 region has 15 residues. Per germline, CDR1 LNHNV and CDR2 YYDKDF (reference sequence). CDR3 sequence (DNA): TGTGCCACCAGCAGAGTCTCCGGGTACCAAGAGACCCAGTACTTC. Translation gives CATSRVSGYQETQYF.

The rearrangement joins TRBV5-1 to TRBJ1-1; TRBD1 matches 9 bases. V shed 7 bases, J shed 1 base, and the junction held 11 bases outside the gene matches. This CDR3 spans 16 amino acids. Germline CDR1 and CDR2: SGHRS and YFSETQ. The CDR3 DNA sequence: TGCGCCAGCCGCGATCTGGACAGGGGAAGGAACACTGAAGCTTTCTTT. Its protein product is CASRDLDRGRNTEAFF.

The chain joins TRBV12-3 or TRBV12-4 to TRBJ1-2; D perhaps matches TRBD1 (6 bases). Trimming removed 6 bases from V and 6 bases from J, with 8 bases in between. This CDR3 is 11 amino acids long. The CDR3 DNA reads TGTGCCAGCAGCCACAGGGATGGCTACACCTTC. It is translated as CASSHRDGYTF.

The chain carries TRBV28 and TRBJ2-7; D gene uncertain. This CDR3 is built from 14 residues. The ends were cut back, 4 bases at V and 12 bases at J, with 22 bases in the middle. CDR1 and CDR2 (germline): MDHEN, SYDVKM. Here the CDR3 reads CASSSLDALSRSYF. Here the CDR3 DNA reads TGTGCCAGCAGTTCCCTGGACGCCCTCTCACGCTCGTACTTC.

The chain employs TRBV23-1 and TRBJ1-2; D remains ambiguous. TRBV23-1 is noted as an ORF with a role that remains uncertain. The CDR3 has 12 amino acids. Trimming stripped 4 bases from V and 4 bases from J, with 7 bases between. In DNA, the CDR3 is TGCGCCAGCAGTCCGACCCTCTATGGCTACACCTTC. Translating it yields CASSPTLYGYTF.

This chain connects TRBV19 to TRBJ1-5; D not resolved. The V gene lost 3 bases and the J gene lost 4 bases, with 7 bases spanning the gap. This CDR3 has 13 residues. Per germline, CDR1 LNHDA and CDR2 SQIVND (reference sequence). CDR3 amino acids: CASSITRNQPQHF. The CDR3 DNA reads TGTGCCAGTAGTATTACACGGAATCAGCCCCAGCATTTT. Together with reference TRBV19 and TRBJ1-5, the CDR3 gives the full variable domain: DGGITQSPKYLFRKEGQNVTLSCEQNLNHDAMYWYRQDPGQGLRLIYYSQIVNDFQKGDIAEGYSVSREKKESFPLTVTSAQKNPTAFYLCASSITRNQPQHFGDGTRLSIL.

This clonotype has a single count. The chain combines TRBV30 with TRBJ1-2; no firm D call. The CDR3 length is 13 residues. Germline loops: CDR1 GTSNPN, CDR2 SVGIG (reference sequence). The ends were cut back, 2 bases at V and 8 bases at J, with 15 bases in the middle. Here the CDR3 reads CAWSIDGSSGYTF. The DNA for the CDR3 is TGTGCCTGGAGTATTGACGGTTCATCAGGCTACACCTTC. Filled out from reference TRBV30 and TRBJ1-2, the complete variable domain reads SQTIHQWPATLVQPVGSPLSLECTVEGTSNPNLYWYRQAAGRGLQLLFYSVGIGQISSEVPQNLSASRPQDRQFILSSKKLLLSDSGFYLCAWSIDGSSGYTFGSGTRLTVV.

The chain couples TRBV28 to TRBJ2-3; 15 positions agree with TRBD2. This CDR3 comprises 16 residues. With V trimmed by 6 bases and J by 4 bases, 5 bases remained unmatched. CDR1 is MDHEN and CDR2 is SYDVKM in the germline V gene. CDR3 in amino acids: CASSQGLAGGADTQYF. DNA for the CDR3: TGTGCCAGCAGCCAAGGACTAGCGGGAGGGGCAGATACGCAGTATTTT.

The rearrangement joins TRBV30 to TRBJ1-1, with D perhaps matching TRBD1 (5 bases). Looked up from germline, CDR1 is GTSNPN and CDR2 is SVGIG (reference sequence). Trimming left V 4 bases short and J 5 bases short, with 20 bases between. This CDR3 contains 15 residues. Written as DNA, the CDR3 is TGTGCCTGGACCACAAATAGGGGCGCGGGGACTGAAGCTTTCTTT. As protein: CAWTTNRGAGTEAFF.

This rearrangement joins TRBV19 to TRBJ2-5; D remains unclear. CDR3 length: 8 amino acids. CDR1 and CDR2 from the germline V gene are LNHDA and SQIVND (reference sequence). CDR3 sequence reads: CLGETQYF. In nucleotides, the CDR3 is TGTCTGGGAGAGACCCAGTACTTC.

The CDR3 DNA sequence: TGTGCCACCAGCAGAGAAGTGAGAGAGCGTGAGCAGTACTTC. It codes for CATSREVREREQYF. The chain recombines TRBV15 with TRBJ2-7; unclear D gene. The CDR3 loop spans 14 amino acids. V was pared by 0 bases and J by 7 bases, with 13 bases between. Per germline, CDR1 LNHNV and CDR2 YYDKDF (reference sequence).

V is TRBV28 and J is TRBJ2-7; 7 nucleotides match TRBD2. CDR3 length equals 15 residues. Germline values: CDR1 MDHEN, CDR2 SYDVKM. Trimming cost V 7 bases and J 0 bases; bases outside gene matches: 9. Here the CDR3 DNA reads TGTGCCAGCATTGGGGGAGGGGCTTCCTCCTACGAGCAGTACTTC. Translating it yields CASIGGGASSYEQYF.

The chain has TRBV9 and TRBJ2-5, with a possible D match to TRBD1 (6 bases). Per the germline V gene, CDR1 is SGDLS and CDR2 is YYNGEE. The germline V and J ends were trimmed by 2 bases and 5 bases, with 16 bases remaining between them. The CDR3 consists of 15 residues. The CDR3 coding sequence is TGTGCCAGCAGCGTCAGCCCGATCACAGGGGAGACCCAGTACTTC. Its protein is CASSVSPITGETQYF.

The CDR3 DNA sequence: TGTGCCAGCAGCCCCCGGACTAGCGGGAGGGGAGACATTCAGTACTTC. The encoded protein is CASSPRTSGRGDIQYF. The chain has TRBV3-1 and TRBJ2-4; 15 bases match TRBD2. CDR3 length equals 16 residues. Per the germline V gene, CDR1 is LGHDT and CDR2 is YNNKEL (reference sequence). With V trimmed by 4 bases and J by 8 bases, 6 bases remained unmatched.

The chain recombines TRBV7-6 with TRBJ1-1; the D gene is possibly TRBD1 (5 bases). From germline, CDR1 is SGHVS and CDR2 FNYEAQ. The CDR3 has 14 residues. The V gene lost 3 bases and the J gene lost 6 bases, with 14 bases spanning the gap. In DNA, the CDR3 is TGTGCCAGCAGCTTCAAACCCGGGGGGGCTGAAGCTTTCTTT. Translating it yields CASSFKPGGAEAFF.

The genes are TRBV5-1 and TRBJ1-1; unclear D gene. CDR1 and CDR2 from the germline V gene are SGHRS and YFSETQ. V was cut by 6 bases and J by 5 bases, with 17 bases left in between. The CDR3 runs to 14 residues. CDR3 DNA sequence: TGCGCCAGCAAGTTGGCCCTCCGGGAAACTGAAGCTTTCTTT. Protein product: CASKLALRETEAFF.

The chain has TRBV29-1 and TRBJ2-1; 8 bases are a match to TRBD2. Looked up from germline, CDR1 is SQVTM and CDR2 is ANQGSEA. V lost 6 bases, J lost 7 bases, and 14 bases stayed unmatched. The CDR3 is 15 residues long. The CDR3 sequence is CSVGRRLASINEQFF. As DNA, the CDR3 is TGCAGCGTGGGCCGGCGACTAGCGAGTATTAATGAGCAGTTCTTC.

The chain joins TRBV28 to TRBJ2-5; TRBD2 might be the D (6 bases). V gave up 6 bases and J gave up 7 bases, with 12 bases separating them. In germline, CDR1 is MDHEN, CDR2 SYDVKM. The CDR3 is 12 amino acids. Here the CDR3 DNA reads TGTGCCAGCAGCCTTGGGGGGTGGACCCAGTACTTC. Translated, it gives CASSLGGWTQYF.

Of note for this clonotype: The germline gene is not matched at one end of the junction; a read error may be the cause. The chain recombines TRBV12-3 or TRBV12-4 with TRBJ2-7, with 9 bases lining up with TRBD2. The CDR3 loop spans 13 amino acids. The CDR3 DNA sequence: TGTGCCAGCAGTTTACAGAGCGGGAGGAGTTCAGACTTC. Amino acid sequence: CASSLQSGRSSDF.

The gene calls are TRBV29-1 and TRBJ2-6; TRBD2 might be the D (5 bases). The CDR3 contains 14 residues. The germline CDR1 and CDR2 sequences are SQVTM and ANQGSEA. V lost 6 bases to trimming and J lost 2 bases, with 11 bases between them. The CDR3 DNA is TGCAGCGTCGCAGAGAGGGCTGGGGCCAACGTCCTGACTTTC. Protein product: CSVAERAGANVLTF.

V usage is TRBV4-2 and J usage is TRBJ1-5, with D maybe TRBD1 (5 bases). Trimming took 1 base from V and 5 from J, leaving 15 bases between them. Germline values: CDR1 LGHNA, CDR2 YNFKEQ. This CDR3 is built from 16 residues. CDR3 nucleotides: TGTGCCAGCAGCCAAGGAACTCGGGGGACGGATCAGCCCCAGCATTTT. Encoded protein: CASSQGTRGTDQPQHF.